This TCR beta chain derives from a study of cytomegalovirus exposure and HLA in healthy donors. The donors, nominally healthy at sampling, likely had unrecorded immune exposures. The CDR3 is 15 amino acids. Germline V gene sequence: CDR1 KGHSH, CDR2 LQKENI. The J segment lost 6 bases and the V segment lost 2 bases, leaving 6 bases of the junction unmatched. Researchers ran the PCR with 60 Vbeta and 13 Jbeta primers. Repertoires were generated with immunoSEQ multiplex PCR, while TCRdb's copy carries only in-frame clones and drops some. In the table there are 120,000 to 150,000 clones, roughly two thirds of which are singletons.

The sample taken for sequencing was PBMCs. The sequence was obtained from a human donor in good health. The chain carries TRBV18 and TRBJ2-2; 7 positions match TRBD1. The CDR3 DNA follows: TGTGCCAGCTCACCAGAGGCAGGGGGTCCCGGGGAGCTGTTTTTT. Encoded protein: CASSPEAGGPGELFF.